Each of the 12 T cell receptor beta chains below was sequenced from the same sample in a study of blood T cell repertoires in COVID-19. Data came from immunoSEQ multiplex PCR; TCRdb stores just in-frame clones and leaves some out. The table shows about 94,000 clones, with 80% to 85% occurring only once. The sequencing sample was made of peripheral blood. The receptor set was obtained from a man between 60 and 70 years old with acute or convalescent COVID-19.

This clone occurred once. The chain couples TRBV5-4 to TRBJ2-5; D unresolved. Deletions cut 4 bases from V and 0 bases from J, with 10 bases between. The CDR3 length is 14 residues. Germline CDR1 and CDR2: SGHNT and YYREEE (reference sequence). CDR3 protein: CASSQRRDQETQYF. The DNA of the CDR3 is TGTGCCAGCAGCCAAAGACGGGACCAAGAGACCCAGTACTTC. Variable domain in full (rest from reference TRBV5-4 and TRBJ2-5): ETGVTQSPTHLIKTRGQQVTLRCSSQSGHNTVSWYQQALGQGPQFIFQYYREEENGRGNFPPRFSGLQFPNYSSELNVNALELDDSALYLCASSQRRDQETQYFGPGTRLLVL.

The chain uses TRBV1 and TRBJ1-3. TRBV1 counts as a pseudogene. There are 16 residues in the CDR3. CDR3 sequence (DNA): TGCACCAGCAGCCAAGATCAAGGGAGCATTGGAAACACCATATATTTT. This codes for CTSSQDQGSIGNTIYF.

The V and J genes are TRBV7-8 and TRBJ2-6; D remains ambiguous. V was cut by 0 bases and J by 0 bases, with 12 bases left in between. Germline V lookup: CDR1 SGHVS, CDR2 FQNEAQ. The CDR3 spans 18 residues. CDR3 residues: CASSLARQTYSGANVLTF. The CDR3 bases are TGTGCCAGCAGCTTAGCTCGGCAGACTTACTCTGGGGCCAACGTCCTGACTTTC.

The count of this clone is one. The CDR3 bases are TGTGCCTGGAGTCCTTACGACAGGGCCGAGCAGTACTTC. Encoded protein: CAWSPYDRAEQYF. This chain joins TRBV30 and TRBJ2-7; 7 bases fit TRBD1. Germline CDR1 reads GTSNPN; CDR2 reads SVGIG (reference sequence). The V gene end was trimmed by 2 bases and the J gene end by 6 bases; junction bases not matched to a gene: 7. The CDR3 loop spans 13 amino acids.

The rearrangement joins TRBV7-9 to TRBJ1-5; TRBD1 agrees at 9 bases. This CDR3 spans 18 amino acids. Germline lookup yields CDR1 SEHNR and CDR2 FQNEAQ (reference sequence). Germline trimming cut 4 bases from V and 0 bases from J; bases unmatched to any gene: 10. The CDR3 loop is CASSSGQGPLYSNQPQHF. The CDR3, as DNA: TGTGCCAGCAGCTCCGGACAGGGGCCCCTTTATAGCAATCAGCCCCAGCATTTT.

Written as DNA, the CDR3 is TGCGCCAGCAGCTTGGAACCAGGGGGCGACTATGGCTACACCTTC. It yields the protein CASSLEPGGDYGYTF. The gene calls are TRBV5-1 and TRBJ1-2; 8 bases align to TRBD1. This CDR3 spans 15 amino acids. Germline CDR1 SGHRS, CDR2 YFSETQ. J gave up 3 bases and V 0 bases, and 4 bases lay outside the gene matches. Variable domain in full (rest from reference TRBV5-1 and TRBJ1-2): KAGVTQTPRYLIKTRGQQVTLSCSPISGHRSVSWYQQTPGQGLQFLFEYFSETQRNKGNFPGRFSGRQFSNSRSEMNVSTLELGDSALYLCASSLEPGGDYGYTFGSGTRLTVV.

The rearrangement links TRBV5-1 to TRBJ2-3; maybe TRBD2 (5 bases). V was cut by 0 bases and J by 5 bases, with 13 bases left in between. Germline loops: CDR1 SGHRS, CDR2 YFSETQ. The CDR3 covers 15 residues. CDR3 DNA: TGCGCCAGCAGCTTGGTTGGTAGGAGCGGAGATACGCAGTATTTT. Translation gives CASSLVGRSGDTQYF.

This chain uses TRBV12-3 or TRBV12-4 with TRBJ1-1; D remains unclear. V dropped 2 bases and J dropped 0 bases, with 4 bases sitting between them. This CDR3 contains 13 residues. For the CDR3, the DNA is TGTGCCAGCAGTTTACCGGTGAACACTGAAGCTTTCTTT. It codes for CASSLPVNTEAFF.

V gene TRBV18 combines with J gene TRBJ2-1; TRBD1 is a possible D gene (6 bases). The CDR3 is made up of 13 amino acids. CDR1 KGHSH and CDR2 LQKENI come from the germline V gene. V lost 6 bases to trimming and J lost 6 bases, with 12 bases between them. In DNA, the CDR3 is TGTGCCAGCTCCTTACAGGGCAGCAATGAGCAGTTCTTC. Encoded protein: CASSLQGSNEQFF.

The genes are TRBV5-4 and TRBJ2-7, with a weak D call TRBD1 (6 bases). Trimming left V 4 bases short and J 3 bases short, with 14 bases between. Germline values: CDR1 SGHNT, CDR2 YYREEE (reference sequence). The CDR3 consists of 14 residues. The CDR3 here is CASSPEGGVYEQYF. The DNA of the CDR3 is TGTGCCAGCAGCCCCGAAGGGGGTGTCTACGAGCAGTACTTC.

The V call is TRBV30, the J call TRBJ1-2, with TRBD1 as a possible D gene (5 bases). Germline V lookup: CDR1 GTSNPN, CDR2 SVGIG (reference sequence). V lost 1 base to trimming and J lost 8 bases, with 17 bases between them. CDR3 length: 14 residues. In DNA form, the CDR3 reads TGTGCCTGGAGTGCGGTCAGGGAGGCGGGAGGCTACACCTTC. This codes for CAWSAVREAGGYTF.

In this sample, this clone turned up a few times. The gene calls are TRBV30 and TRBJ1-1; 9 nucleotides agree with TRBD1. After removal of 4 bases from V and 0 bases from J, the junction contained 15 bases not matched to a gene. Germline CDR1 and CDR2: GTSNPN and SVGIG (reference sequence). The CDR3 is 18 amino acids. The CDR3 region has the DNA TGTGCCTGGACCCTAGGGACAGGGCAATACTTCATGAACACTGAAGCTTTCTTT. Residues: CAWTLGTGQYFMNTEAFF.